The next 20 T cell receptor beta chains were all read from a single sample in a study of CD8 T cells in ankylosing spondylitis. Using its own MiXCR run on the 5' RACE reads, TCRdb lists one record per CDR3 protein. This table has about 240,000 distinct CDR3 sequences, 8% to 10% appearing once. Sequences were obtained from blood, either unsorted or a sorted T cell fraction (not recorded which). The receptors come from a female donor with ankylosing spondylitis or in good health (not recorded which).

This clonotype was counted ten times or more. The V call is TRBV12-3 or TRBV12-4, the J call TRBJ1-5; D is possibly TRBD1 (5 bases). The CDR3 is 14 residues long. The V end lost 5 bases, the J end lost 2 bases, and 10 bases lay between the germline ends. The CDR3 DNA reads TGTGCCAGCAGTAAGGGGCTTGGCAATCAGCCCCAGCATTTT. Protein product: CASSKGLGNQPQHF.

This clonotype appeared many times. The V and J genes are TRBV10-3 and TRBJ1-1, with D perhaps TRBD1 (6 bases). V lost 1 base and J lost 8, with 17 bases in between. Germline values: CDR1 ENHRY, CDR2 SYGVKD. The CDR3 sequence is 15 residues long. The CDR3 DNA follows: TGTGCCATCAGTGAGTTCGGAAGTGGAGGGGGAGAAGCTTTCTTT. This codes for CAISEFGSGGGEAFF.

This clonotype was counted at least ten times. This rearrangement joins TRBV3-1 to TRBJ2-7; TRBD1 might be the D (5 bases). CDR1 is LGHDT, CDR2 YNNKEL, per germline (reference sequence). CDR3 size: 16 residues. Trimming took off 1 base at V and 2 bases at J, with 15 bases between the two ends. In DNA, the CDR3 is TGTGCCAGCAGCCAAGCCGCGACAGTAATCGCCTACGAGCAGTACTTC. This encodes CASSQAATVIAYEQYF.

A remark on this clonotype: The junction does not match germline at one end; this may be a read error. This rearrangement joins TRBV29-1 to TRBJ2-2, with 11 bases lining up with TRBD1. The CDR3 length is 14 residues. From germline, CDR1 is SQVTM and CDR2 ANQGSEA. Written as DNA, the CDR3 is TGCAGCGTTCAGGGACAGGGGGTCACCGAGGAGCTGTTTTTT. Amino acids: CSVQGQGVTEELFF.

A note on this clonotype: A much more abundant neighbour one base away suggests this may be a read error. V usage is TRBV7-8 and J usage is TRBJ2-1; a weak D match, TRBD2 (5 bases). This CDR3 spans 16 amino acids. Germline CDR1 is SGHVS and CDR2 is FQNEAQ. As DNA, the CDR3 is TGTGCCAACAGCTCACGGGGTAGCTCGGTGTTCCATGAGCAGTTCTTC. It codes for CANSSRGSSVFHEQFF.

This clonotype was detected ten times or more. The chain uses TRBV12-3 or TRBV12-4 and TRBJ2-1, with 11 positions matching TRBD2. This CDR3 is 17 amino acids long. Germline trimming cut 6 bases from V and 1 base from J; bases unmatched to any gene: 8. In DNA, the CDR3 is TGTGCCAGCAGAACTACTAGCGGGGGTAGATCCTACAATGAGCAGTTCTTC. It yields the protein CASRTTSGGRSYNEQFF.

This clonotype was seen once. It may be a read error: a sequence one base away is much more abundant. The V gene is TRBV19, the J gene TRBJ2-7; a possible D gene is TRBD1 (6 bases). The V gene's germline CDR1 is LNHDA and CDR2 SQIVND (reference sequence). Trimming stripped 5 bases from V and 5 bases from J, with 16 bases between. This CDR3 region has 14 residues. CDR3: CASSLGQSVHEQYF. The CDR3 nucleotides read TGTGCCAGTAGTCTCGGACAGAGTGTGCACGAGCAGTACTTC.

This clonotype was counted between two and nine times. The chain carries TRBV7-3 and TRBJ2-1; the D call may be TRBD1 or TRBD2 (5 bases each). The V gene's germline CDR1 is SGHTA and CDR2 FQGTGA. The CDR3 is made up of 15 amino acids. Trimming pared 5 bases from V and 11 bases from J, leaving 22 bases between. In nucleotides, the CDR3 is TGTGCCAGCAGCAAACAGGTCGTGACCGCCGGGAAGCAGTTCTTC. Its protein is CASSKQVVTAGKQFF.

This clonotype was picked up many times. The rearrangement joins TRBV12-3 or TRBV12-4 to TRBJ1-5, with D possibly TRBD1 on 5 matching bases. The CDR3 is made up of 15 amino acids. V was trimmed by 3 bases and J by 4 bases, leaving 13 bases between them. CDR3 sequence reads: CASSFGGVSNQPQHF. The CDR3 DNA follows: TGTGCCAGCAGTTTTGGGGGGGTATCAAATCAGCCCCAGCATTTT.

This clonotype appeared many times. The gene calls are TRBV3-1 and TRBJ1-2, with unresolved D. Germline CDR1 LGHDT, CDR2 YNNKEL (reference sequence). The germline V and J ends were trimmed by 0 bases and 2 bases, with 7 bases remaining between them. This CDR3 has 14 amino acids. CDR3 sequence (DNA): TGTGCCAGCAGCCAAGAACAGAGAAACTATGGCTACACCTTC. This gives the protein CASSQEQRNYGYTF.

This clonotype was recorded many times. The V call is TRBV11-2, the J call TRBJ1-1; TRBD1 might be the D (5 bases). Deletions cut 4 bases from V and 1 base from J, with 10 bases between. The CDR3 covers 14 residues. In germline, CDR1 is SGHAT, CDR2 FQNNGV. In DNA form, the CDR3 reads TGTGCCAGCAGCTCAGACAGTACGAACACTGAAGCTTTCTTT. Translating it yields CASSSDSTNTEAFF. The variable domain in full, completed from reference TRBV11-2 and TRBJ1-1, reads EAGVAQSPRYKIIEKRQSVAFWCNPISGHATLYWYQQILGQGPKLLIQFQNNGVVDDSQLPKDRFSAERLKGVDSTLKIQPAKLEDSAVYLCASSSDSTNTEAFFGQGTRLTVV.

With regard to this clonotype: Just one base apart from a much larger clone, this may be a read error. The chain links TRBV30 to TRBJ1-1; no definite D call. Germline CDR1 GTSNPN, CDR2 SVGIG (reference sequence). The CDR3 contains 11 residues. Trimming pared 0 bases from V and 14 bases from J, leaving 13 bases between. This CDR3 reads CAWSVFGTRFF. CDR3 coding DNA: TGTGCCTGGAGTGTATTTGGAACAAGGTTCTTT.

This clonotype was detected many times. The chain joins TRBV7-6 to TRBJ2-7, with 7 bases that match TRBD2. The trim removed 4 bases at V and 2 bases at J, leaving 8 bases unmatched. The CDR3 spans 15 residues. Germline assignment: CDR1 SGHVS and CDR2 FNYEAQ. CDR3 coding DNA: TGTGCCAGCAGCTCCGTTGGGGAGGGTCCCTACGAGCAGTACTTC. Translated: CASSSVGEGPYEQYF.

There are many counts of this clonotype. The chain links TRBV7-8 to TRBJ1-1; D is perhaps TRBD1 (6 bases). This CDR3 is 15 amino acids long. With 5 bases removed from V and 2 bases from J, the gap between germline ends came to 15 bases. CDR1 is SGHVS, CDR2 FQNEAQ, per germline. The CDR3 reads CASSPRGGYNTEAFF. As DNA, the CDR3 is TGTGCCAGCAGCCCAAGGGGGGGGTACAACACTGAAGCTTTCTTT.

On this clonotype: A much larger clone differs from this one at a single base, so this may be a read error. The J gene is TRBJ2-2, the V gene TRBV9; D might be TRBD2 (6 bases). Germline V gene lookup returns CDR1 SGDLS and CDR2 YYNGEE. V was pared by 1 base and J by 7 bases, with 23 bases between. This CDR3 comprises 18 residues. The CDR3 DNA follows: TGTGCCAGCAGCGTAAAACCCGGGGCAGGGAGGTCCGTCGGGGAGCTGTTTTTT. It is translated as CASSVKPGAGRSVGELFF. Full variable domain (outside the CDR3, taken from reference TRBV9 and TRBJ2-2): DSGVTQTPKHLITATGQRVTLRCSPRSGDLSVYWYQQSLDQGLQFLIQYYNGEERAKGNILERFSAQQFPDLHSELNLSSLELGDSALYFCASSVKPGAGRSVGELFFGEGSRLTVL.

This clonotype was counted ten times or more. This chain uses TRBV12-3 or TRBV12-4 with TRBJ1-5, with 7 bases lining up with TRBD1. CDR3 length: 15 residues. V shed 5 bases and J 3 bases; nucleotides not matched to a gene: 7. CDR3 sequence: CASSPGTAPNQPQHF. The CDR3 DNA follows: TGTGCCAGCAGTCCCGGGACAGCCCCCAATCAGCCCCAGCATTTT.

At least ten counts were recorded for this clonotype. CDR3 nucleotides: TGTGCCAGCAGCTATAGCCGTTACGAGCAGTACTTC. Residues: CASSYSRYEQYF. V usage is TRBV7-9 and J usage is TRBJ2-7; no clear D. This CDR3 comprises 12 residues. Germline V gene lookup returns CDR1 SEHNR and CDR2 FQNEAQ (reference sequence). Deletions cut 4 bases from V and 4 bases from J, with 8 bases between.

This chain connects TRBV7-2 to TRBJ1-1, with D possibly being TRBD1 (5 bases). This CDR3 has 11 residues. Germline V lookup: CDR1 SGHTA, CDR2 FQGNSA. The V gene lost 6 bases and the J gene lost 10 bases, with 12 bases spanning the gap. CDR3 coding DNA: TGTGCCAGCAGTCCGAGGGGTGCAGCTTTCTTT. Translating gives CASSPRGAAFF. The whole variable domain, filled in from reference TRBV7-2 and TRBJ1-1, reads GAGVSQSPSNKVTEKGKDVELRCDPISGHTALYWYRQSLGQGLEFLIYFQGNSAPDKSGLPSDRFSAERTGGSVSTLTIQRTQQEDSAVYLCASSPRGAAFFGQGTRLTVV.

This clonotype showed up many times. V usage is TRBV24-1 and J usage is TRBJ2-5, with D maybe TRBD2 (6 bases). Per the germline V gene, CDR1 is KGHDR and CDR2 is SFDVKD. The CDR3 is 12 residues long. V lost 12 bases, J lost 4 bases, and 14 bases lay in between. CDR3 DNA sequence: TGTGCCTCCTCGGGAGAGGGAGAGACCCAGTACTTC. Its protein is CASSGEGETQYF.

In its sample, this clonotype was seen many times. The gene calls are TRBV10-1 and TRBJ2-7; TRBD1 aligns across 7 bases. The CDR3 extends over 13 amino acids. In germline, CDR1 is WNHNN, CDR2 SYGVQD (reference sequence). Germline trimming cut 3 bases from V and 6 bases from J; bases unmatched to any gene: 5. CDR3 residues: CASSDSGQAEQYF. CDR3 nucleotide sequence: TGCGCCAGCAGTGATTCTGGACAGGCCGAGCAGTACTTC.